A single sample is the source of the 20 T cell receptor beta chains below, sequenced in a study of PD-L1 blockade in urothelial cancer. TCRdb's copy holds only in-frame clones and misses some; the assay was immunoSEQ multiplex PCR. The data show tens of thousands of clones, about 89% seen once. The sequences come from PBMCs, collected around atezolizumab (anti-PD-L1) treatment. Every receptor here comes from a man aged 45 to 65 with urothelial cancer.

The chain is built from TRBV18 and TRBJ2-3; 8 nucleotides agree with TRBD2. The trim removed 2 bases at V and 3 bases at J, leaving 4 bases unmatched. This CDR3 is 15 amino acids long. Germline V CDR1 and CDR2: KGHSH, LQKENI. The DNA of the CDR3 is TGTGCCAGCTCACCAACAAGCGGGGGAACAGATACGCAGTATTTT. Protein sequence: CASSPTSGGTDTQYF.

This chain links TRBV4-1 with TRBJ2-5; the D gene is possibly TRBD1 (5 bases). With 4 bases removed from V and 2 bases from J, the gap between germline ends came to 17 bases. CDR1 and CDR2 from the germline V gene are MGHRA and YSYEKL. The CDR3 has 16 amino acids. CDR3 loop: CASSLPPTQGQETQYF. As DNA, the CDR3 is TGCGCCAGCAGCCTTCCACCGACCCAGGGACAAGAGACCCAGTACTTC.

V usage is TRBV7-9 and J usage is TRBJ2-7; perhaps TRBD2 as D (6 bases). V lost 5 bases and J lost 0, with 8 bases in between. CDR3 length: 13 amino acids. The germline V gene encodes CDR1 SEHNR and CDR2 FQNEAQ (reference sequence). The CDR3 loop is CASSADYSYEQYF. As DNA, the CDR3 is TGTGCCAGCAGCGCGGACTACTCCTACGAGCAGTACTTC.

This chain joins TRBV29-1 and TRBJ2-5; TRBD2 agrees at 12 bases. Losses at the gene ends were 3 bases for V and 4 bases for J; bases not matched to a gene: 3. The CDR3 totals 14 residues. Germline V gives CDR1 SQVTM, CDR2 ANQGSEA. CDR3 sequence reads: CSVDWGLAGETQYF. The CDR3 DNA sequence: TGCAGCGTTGACTGGGGACTAGCGGGAGAGACCCAGTACTTC.

The rearrangement links TRBV2 to TRBJ2-4; D is ambiguous. Germline V gene data show CDR1 as SNHLY and CDR2 as FYNNEI. Trimming removed 6 bases at V and 1 base at J, with 13 bases between. The CDR3 is 15 residues long. In nucleotides, the CDR3 is TGTGCCAGCAGAGAGAGGAGCGCGGCCAAAAACATTCAGTACTTC. Encoded protein: CASRERSAAKNIQYF.

The J gene is TRBJ2-7, the V gene TRBV27, with 7 bases that match TRBD2. Trimming at V came to 5 bases and at J to 3 bases, leaving 16 bases not matched to a gene. CDR1 is MNHEY and CDR2 is SMNVEV in the germline V gene (reference sequence). The CDR3 has 17 amino acids. The CDR3 region has the DNA TGTGCCAGCAGTCCCGTTGCGCCCAAGCGGGGACGCTACGAGCAGTACTTC. Protein: CASSPVAPKRGRYEQYF.

The V gene is TRBV9, the J gene TRBJ2-7; 10 bases are a match to TRBD2. This CDR3 is built from 15 residues. The germline V gene has CDR1 SGDLS and CDR2 YYNGEE. V dropped 0 bases and J dropped 2; count of bases not matched to a gene: 2. The DNA for the CDR3 is TGTGCCAGCAGCGTAGAACTAGCGGGACCCTACGAGCAGTACTTC. Protein: CASSVELAGPYEQYF.

The chain employs TRBV11-2 and TRBJ1-2; maybe TRBD1 (6 bases). The CDR3 contains 14 residues. With 6 bases removed from V and 5 bases from J, the gap between germline ends came to 16 bases. The germline CDR1 and CDR2 sequences are SGHAT and FQNNGV. The CDR3 DNA reads TGTGCCAGCAGAACTTTAACAGGGTATTATGGCTACACCTTC. This codes for CASRTLTGYYGYTF.

This clone was recorded only once. J is TRBJ2-7 and V is TRBV23-1, with 8 bases aligning to TRBD2. TRBV23-1 is labeled an ORF, and its function is uncertain. The CDR3 extends over 18 amino acids. V lost 4 bases to trimming and J lost 2 bases; unmatched junction nucleotides: 16. The CDR3 region is CASSRTLHGGAKTYEQYF. The CDR3 nucleotides read TGCGCCAGCAGTCGAACCCTTCACGGGGGGGCCAAAACCTACGAGCAGTACTTC.

CDR3 sequence: CASSPGTTSYNEQFF. CDR3 DNA sequence: TGTGCCAGCAGCCCGGGGACTACCTCCTACAATGAGCAGTTCTTC. This sequence joins TRBV6-5 and TRBJ2-1; 7 positions match TRBD2. There are 15 residues in the CDR3. Germline V gives CDR1 MNHEY, CDR2 SVGAGI. V gave up 6 bases and J gave up 0 bases; unmatched junction bases: 5.

This clone was seen once. The chain carries TRBV30 and TRBJ2-1; 13 bases fit TRBD2. V was clipped by 2 bases and J by 7 bases; unmatched bases: 5. The germline V gene has CDR1 GTSNPN and CDR2 SVGIG (reference sequence). The CDR3 covers 15 residues. CDR3 loop: CAWSPGLAGENEQFF. For the CDR3, the DNA is TGTGCCTGGAGTCCCGGACTAGCGGGAGAAAATGAGCAGTTCTTC.

V and J are TRBV19 and TRBJ2-1, with 9 positions matching TRBD2. Germline values: CDR1 LNHDA, CDR2 SQIVND (reference sequence). Unmatched junction bases numbered 3, after V lost 3 bases and J lost 3 bases. This CDR3 comprises 15 residues. As DNA, the CDR3 is TGTGCCAGTAGTATTAGCGGGGGCCTCTACAATGAGCAGTTCTTC. It encodes CASSISGGLYNEQFF.

This clone was counted a single time. The chain links TRBV29-1 to TRBJ2-1; maybe TRBD1 (6 bases). There are 13 residues in the CDR3. Trimming removed 4 bases from V and 9 bases from J, with 16 bases in between. The germline V gene encodes CDR1 SQVTM and CDR2 ANQGSEA. The CDR3 protein is CSVATGPRGEQFF. The CDR3 nucleotides are TGCAGCGTTGCGACAGGTCCTCGGGGTGAGCAGTTCTTC.

This chain joins TRBV7-6 and TRBJ2-5; 9 bases are a match to TRBD1. The V and J ends lost 2 bases and 4 bases, in that order; junction bases with no gene match: 5. Germline lookup yields CDR1 SGHVS and CDR2 FNYEAQ. This CDR3 has 15 residues. The CDR3 is CASSLNRGRLETQYF. CDR3 sequence (DNA): TGTGCCAGCAGCTTAAACAGGGGGCGACTAGAGACCCAGTACTTC. Together with reference TRBV7-6 and TRBJ2-5, the CDR3 gives the full variable domain: GAGVSQSPRYKVTKRGQDVALRCDPISGHVSLYWYRQALGQGPEFLTYFNYEAQQDKSGLPNDRFSAERPEGSISTLTIQRTEQRDSAMYRCASSLNRGRLETQYFGPGTRLLVL.

The chain is built from TRBV9 and TRBJ2-3; D unresolved. The CDR3 has 15 residues. V lost 4 bases, J lost 1 base, and 13 bases lay in between. Germline CDR1 and CDR2: SGDLS and YYNGEE. Written as DNA, the CDR3 is TGTGCCAGCAGCCTCGGAGCCTTGGGCACAGATACGCAGTATTTT. Encoded protein: CASSLGALGTDTQYF.

The chain's CDR3 is CASSQAILNTQYF. The CDR3 DNA follows: TGCGCCAGCAGCCAAGCTATACTGAATACGCAGTATTTT. The chain is built from TRBV4-1 and TRBJ2-3; D is uncertain. Germline assignment: CDR1 MGHRA and CDR2 YSYEKL. V was shortened by 1 base and J by 7 bases, with 9 bases between the two germline ends. The CDR3 consists of 13 residues.

This clone was picked up a small number of times. This rearrangement joins TRBV5-4 to TRBJ2-3; D call uncertain. Trimming took 0 bases from V and 5 from J, leaving 7 bases between them. The CDR3 extends over 13 amino acids. The germline V gene has CDR1 SGHNT and CDR2 YYREEE (reference sequence). This chain's CDR3 is CASSLDSQDTQYF. Here the CDR3 DNA reads TGTGCCAGCAGCTTGGATAGCCAAGATACGCAGTATTTT. Variable domain in full (rest from reference TRBV5-4 and TRBJ2-3): ETGVTQSPTHLIKTRGQQVTLRCSSQSGHNTVSWYQQALGQGPQFIFQYYREEENGRGNFPPRFSGLQFPNYSSELNVNALELDDSALYLCASSLDSQDTQYFGPGTRLTVL.

V is TRBV10-1 and J is TRBJ2-7, with 10 bases identical to TRBD1. Germline values: CDR1 WNHNN, CDR2 SYGVQD (reference sequence). Germline trimming cut 6 bases from V and 3 bases from J; bases unmatched to any gene: 11. The CDR3 runs 16 residues. This CDR3 is CASSPRGGTGVYEQYF. Written as DNA, the CDR3 is TGCGCCAGCAGCCCTCGGGGGGGGACAGGGGTCTACGAGCAGTACTTC.

This clone was detected only once. The chain is built from TRBV5-5 and TRBJ2-5; 8 bases match TRBD1. The CDR3 length is 16 residues. The trim removed 4 bases at V and 4 bases at J, leaving 12 bases unmatched. Germline assignment: CDR1 SGHKS and CDR2 YYEKEE (reference sequence). The CDR3 DNA reads as TGTGCCAGCAGCGGAGGACAGGGTAGGATAACAGAGACCCAGTACTTC. It specifies CASSGGQGRITETQYF.

The table lists this clone with a few counts. This chain links TRBV27 with TRBJ2-7, with 10 bases lining up with TRBD1. The CDR3 has 16 residues. The germline CDR1 and CDR2 sequences are MNHEY and SMNVEV (reference sequence). The junction had 8 bases not matched to a gene; V was cut back by 5 bases and J by 1 base. The DNA of the CDR3 is TGTGCCAGCAGTCATCTCCGGACAGGGGGGTCCTACGAGCAGTACTTC. Its protein product is CASSHLRTGGSYEQYF.